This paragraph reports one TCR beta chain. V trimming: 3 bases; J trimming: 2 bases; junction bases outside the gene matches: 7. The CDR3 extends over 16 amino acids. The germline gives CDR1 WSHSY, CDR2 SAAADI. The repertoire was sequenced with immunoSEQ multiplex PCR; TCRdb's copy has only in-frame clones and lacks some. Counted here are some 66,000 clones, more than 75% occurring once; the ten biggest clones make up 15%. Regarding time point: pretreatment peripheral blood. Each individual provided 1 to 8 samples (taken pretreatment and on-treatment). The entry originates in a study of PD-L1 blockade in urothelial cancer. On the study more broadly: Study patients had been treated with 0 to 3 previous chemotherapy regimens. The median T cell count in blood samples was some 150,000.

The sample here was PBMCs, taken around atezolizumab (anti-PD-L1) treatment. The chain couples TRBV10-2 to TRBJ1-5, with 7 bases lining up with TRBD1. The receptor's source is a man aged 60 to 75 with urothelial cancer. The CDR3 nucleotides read TGCGCCAGCAGTGATAGGGGGCGGGGGGGCAATCAGCCCCAGCATTTT. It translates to CASSDRGRGGNQPQHF.